A single sample is the source of the 10 T cell receptor beta chains below, sequenced in a study of blood T cell repertoires in COVID-19. Only in-frame clones appear in the TCRdb table, and some are missing; sequencing was by immunoSEQ multiplex PCR. The table includes 130,000 to 150,000 clones, 84% detected once. Sequenced input: PBMCs or T cells enriched from blood (not recorded which). These receptor sequences come from a man aged 35 to 55 with acute COVID-19.

The chain joins TRBV20-1 to TRBJ2-1; D ambiguous. The CDR3 covers 11 residues. The germline V gene has CDR1 DFQATT and CDR2 SNEGSKA (reference sequence). Trimming stripped 6 bases from V and 5 bases from J, with 8 bases between. The CDR3 coding sequence is TGCAGTGCGCTTCAGGACAATGAGCAGTTCTTC. Its protein is CSALQDNEQFF.

This rearrangement joins TRBV7-9 to TRBJ1-2; no firm D call. This CDR3 has 13 amino acids. CDR1 and CDR2 from the germline V gene are SEHNR and FQNEAQ (reference sequence). V was trimmed by 1 base and J by 4 bases, leaving 7 bases between them. In DNA, the CDR3 is TGTGCCAGCAGCTTAGGGGAGTTCTATGGCTACACCTTC. Translated, it gives CASSLGEFYGYTF. Together with reference TRBV7-9 and TRBJ1-2, the CDR3 gives the full variable domain: DTGVSQNPRHKITKRGQNVTFRCDPISEHNRLYWYRQTLGQGPEFLTYFQNEAQLEKSRLLSDRFSAERPKGSFSTLEIQRTEQGDSAMYLCASSLGEFYGYTFGSGTRLTVV.

The rearrangement uses TRBV29-1 and TRBJ2-3; unclear D gene. The CDR3 length is 11 residues. The germline V gene encodes CDR1 SQVTM and CDR2 ANQGSEA. Trimming took 6 bases from V and 2 from J, leaving 6 bases between them. The CDR3 protein is CSVRFTDTQYF. For the CDR3, the DNA is TGCAGCGTGCGATTCACAGATACGCAGTATTTT.

The gene calls are TRBV28 and TRBJ2-7; D is possibly TRBD1 (6 bases). The CDR3 extends over 14 amino acids. The germline CDR1 and CDR2 sequences are MDHEN and SYDVKM. With 2 bases removed from V and 4 bases from J, the gap between germline ends came to 12 bases. CDR3 bases: TGTGCCAGCAGTTTAGGTAACAGGGAGTACGAGCAGTACTTC. It codes for CASSLGNREYEQYF.

The gene calls are TRBV30 and TRBJ2-1, with unresolved D. Germline V CDR1 and CDR2: GTSNPN, SVGIG (reference sequence). The CDR3 contains 11 residues. Trimming took 7 bases from V and 6 from J, leaving 10 bases between them. The CDR3 nucleotides read TGTGCCTCGAGAGCCTTCAATGAGCAGTTCTTC. Protein sequence: CASRAFNEQFF. Combining the CDR3 with reference TRBV30 and TRBJ2-1 gives the whole variable domain SQTIHQWPATLVQPVGSPLSLECTVEGTSNPNLYWYRQAAGRGLQLLFYSVGIGQISSEVPQNLSASRPQDRQFILSSKKLLLSDSGFYLCASRAFNEQFFGPGTRLTVL.

This clone was picked up a small number of times. The J gene is TRBJ1-3, the V gene TRBV25-1; D possibly corresponds to TRBD1 (6 bases). Germline V gene lookup returns CDR1 MGHDK and CDR2 SYGVNS. V was shortened by 4 bases and J by 0 bases, with 13 bases between the two germline ends. The CDR3 totals 16 residues. CDR3 sequence (DNA): TGTGCCAGCAGTGTATCCGGGACAAGCTCTGGAAACACCATATATTTT. Translated, it gives CASSVSGTSSGNTIYF.

This clone appeared a few times. V gene TRBV24-1 combines with J gene TRBJ2-7; 7 nucleotides agree with TRBD1. CDR3 length equals 12 residues. Germline V gene sequence: CDR1 KGHDR, CDR2 SFDVKD. V lost 12 bases and J lost 2; bases outside the gene matches: 6. Written as DNA, the CDR3 is TGTGCCGCCTCAACAGGGGCCTACGAGCAGTACTTC. Residues: CAASTGAYEQYF.

The CDR3 bases are TGTGCCAGTAATCCCGCGGGAGGGCGCCGGGCCACTGAAGCTTTCTTT. Its protein product is CASNPAGGRRATEAFF. V usage is TRBV19 and J usage is TRBJ1-1, with D uncertain. Germline CDR1 and CDR2: LNHDA and SQIVND (reference sequence). The CDR3 loop spans 16 amino acids. The V gene lost 7 bases and the J gene lost 4 bases, with 22 bases spanning the gap.

V is TRBV10-1 and J is TRBJ2-7; 7 positions match TRBD2. The V gene's germline CDR1 is WNHNN and CDR2 SYGVQD (reference sequence). Trimming at V came to 6 bases and at J to 5 bases, leaving 13 bases not matched to a gene. CDR3 length: 15 amino acids. Written as DNA, the CDR3 is TGCGCCAGCAGGGGGGGGTTAGGCGCTTACCACGAGCAGTACTTC. Translated, it gives CASRGGLGAYHEQYF.

The chain recombines TRBV9 with TRBJ1-3; D ambiguous. The CDR3 loop spans 15 amino acids. Germline V lookup: CDR1 SGDLS, CDR2 YYNGEE. V lost 4 bases to trimming and J lost 0 bases, with 11 bases between them. CDR3 bases: TGTGCCAGCAGCAAGTCACAGCCCTCTGGAAACACCATATATTTT. It specifies CASSKSQPSGNTIYF.